This TCR beta chain was documented in a study of T cell responses to AZD1222 COVID-19 vaccine. On this clone itself: No antigen is known for it.

Assay: immunoSEQ multiplex PCR; the TCRdb copy retains only in-frame clones and omits some. The sample includes some 130,000 clones, just over 85% of them seen just once. General observations from the study: Among AZD1222 vaccinees, only six or seven were seropositive at baseline. Donor demographics were predominantly white British with a female majority; clonal diversity may be underestimated.

Trimming cost V 5 bases and J 7 bases; bases outside gene matches: 7. Germline lookup yields CDR1 SGHRS and CDR2 YFSETQ. This CDR3 region has 14 residues. The sequencing here drew on peripheral blood, taken on day 0 of MenACWY control vaccination. The receptor's source is an adult in good health. The chain links TRBV5-1 to TRBJ2-2, with TRBD1 matching 8 bases. CDR3 amino acids: CASSRTGKVGELFF. CDR3 DNA sequence: TGCGCCAGCAGTCGGACAGGGAAGGTCGGGGAGCTGTTTTTT.